The 6 T cell receptor beta chains presented below share a single source sample, sequenced in a study of blood T cell repertoires in COVID-19. Using immunoSEQ multiplex PCR, the repertoire was profiled, and TCRdb retains in-frame clones only, with some absent. Of about 330,000 clones in the sample, approximately 85% were seen once. The sequenced sample consisted of peripheral blood. Receptors were obtained from a human donor in a cohort sampled during active COVID-19.

The chain has TRBV11-2 and TRBJ2-6, with D unresolved. The CDR3 is made up of 14 amino acids. The ends were cut back, 5 bases at V and 1 base at J, with 6 bases in the middle. Germline CDR1 reads SGHAT; CDR2 reads FQNNGV. CDR3: CASSLVSGANVLTF. DNA of the CDR3: TGTGCCAGCAGCCTCGTATCTGGGGCCAACGTCCTGACTTTC. Looking up the rest from reference TRBV11-2 and TRBJ2-6 gives the full variable domain: EAGVAQSPRYKIIEKRQSVAFWCNPISGHATLYWYQQILGQGPKLLIQFQNNGVVDDSQLPKDRFSAERLKGVDSTLKIQPAKLEDSAVYLCASSLVSGANVLTFGAGSRLTVL.

V is TRBV2 and J is TRBJ1-2; 8 positions agree with TRBD1. The CDR3 sequence is 14 residues long. Germline values: CDR1 SNHLY, CDR2 FYNNEI. V trimming: 4 bases; J trimming: 2 bases; junction bases outside the gene matches: 3. The CDR3 coding sequence is TGTGCCAGCAGTGTCAACAGGGGGAACTATGGCTACACCTTC. Translating it yields CASSVNRGNYGYTF.

The chain employs TRBV5-5 and TRBJ1-2; 9 positions match TRBD1. This CDR3 has 15 residues. The junction had 12 bases not matched to a gene; V was cut back by 4 bases and J by 8 bases. Germline loops: CDR1 SGHKS, CDR2 YYEKEE (reference sequence). The CDR3: CASSLSQGAGIGYTF. The CDR3 DNA reads as TGTGCCAGCAGCCTGTCACAGGGGGCAGGGATAGGCTACACCTTC.

The chain has TRBV5-1 and TRBJ2-3; D gene unclear. CDR3 length: 13 amino acids. CDR1 and CDR2 (germline): SGHRS, YFSETQ. V was cut by 7 bases and J by 6 bases, with 15 bases left in between. CDR3 sequence (DNA): TGCGCCAGCTCCGCCTTAGCCGCGGATACGCAGTATTTT. Its protein product is CASSALAADTQYF. Full variable domain (outside the CDR3, taken from reference TRBV5-1 and TRBJ2-3): KAGVTQTPRYLIKTRGQQVTLSCSPISGHRSVSWYQQTPGQGLQFLFEYFSETQRNKGNFPGRFSGRQFSNSRSEMNVSTLELGDSALYLCASSALAADTQYFGPGTRLTVL.

The chain recombines TRBV5-1 with TRBJ1-2; 7 bases align to TRBD1. Trimming cost V 4 bases and J 4 bases; bases outside gene matches: 7. This CDR3 contains 14 residues. Germline values: CDR1 SGHRS, CDR2 YFSETQ. CDR3 region: CASSPRGESYGYTF. CDR3 in DNA: TGCGCCAGCAGCCCCAGGGGGGAAAGCTATGGCTACACCTTC.

Written as DNA, the CDR3 is TGTGCCAGCAGTGAAGCGGGCAGGGAAGTAAGTGGGGGCTACACCTTC. Translation gives CASSEAGREVSGGYTF. V is TRBV6-1 and J is TRBJ1-2; a possible D gene is TRBD1 (5 bases). The CDR3 is made up of 16 amino acids. The V end was cut by 0 bases, the J end by 8 bases, with 19 bases between. Germline assignment: CDR1 MNHNS and CDR2 SASEGT.